Listed here are 30 T cell receptor beta chains from one sample, sequenced in a study of T cells in Graves' hyperthyroidism and ophthalmopathy. Amplified TCR beta CDR3 regions derived from RNA transcripts. The primer set for the first-round RT-PCR of the TCR CDR3 was HTBI. A single record per CDR3 protein comes from TCRdb applying MiXCR to the multiplex PCR reads. The table includes a few hundred thousand distinct CDR3 sequences, more than 15% detected once. The sample taken for sequencing was blood. The receptors were sampled from a woman aged 40-49 years with Graves' ophthalmopathy.

J is TRBJ1-4 and V is TRBV5-6; TRBD1 is a possible D gene (5 bases). Per the germline V gene, CDR1 is SGHDT and CDR2 is YYEEEE. V lost 4 bases and J 7 bases, leaving 17 bases between the germline ends. The CDR3 length is 15 residues. The CDR3 DNA is TGTGCCAGCAGCCCGTACCGGGACCTTGGTGAAAAACTGTTTTTT. Protein: CASSPYRDLGEKLFF. Full variable domain (outside the CDR3, taken from reference TRBV5-6 and TRBJ1-4): DAGVTQSPTHLIKTRGQQVTLRCSPKSGHDTVSWYQQALGQGPQFIFQYYEEEERQRGNFPDRFSGHQFPNYSSELNVNALLLGDSALYLCASSPYRDLGEKLFFGSGTQLSVL.

The table lists this clonotype with many counts. This chain uses TRBV20-1 with TRBJ2-3; D is uncertain. The CDR3 contains 12 residues. V lost 3 bases and J 0 bases, leaving 4 bases between the germline ends. The germline V gene encodes CDR1 DFQATT and CDR2 SNEGSKA (reference sequence). CDR3 bases: TGCAGTGCTAGTCCTAGCACAGATACGCAGTATTTT. The encoded protein is CSASPSTDTQYF.

In this sample, this clonotype turned up many times. The CDR3 DNA follows: TGCAGTGCTGCGAAACCGGGACAGGGGATCAATGAGCAGTTCTTC. Translating gives CSAAKPGQGINEQFF. This chain uses TRBV20-1 with TRBJ2-1, with TRBD1 matching over 10 bases. The CDR3 contains 15 residues. The junction had 10 bases not matched to a gene; V was cut back by 5 bases and J by 6 bases. Germline lookup yields CDR1 DFQATT and CDR2 SNEGSKA (reference sequence).

The CDR3 DNA reads as TGTGCCAGCAGCTCCCGGGGACAGGCACCGAAGACCCAGTACTTC. Its protein product is CASSSRGQAPKTQYF. The chain is built from TRBV7-2 and TRBJ2-5; 8 nucleotides agree with TRBD1. The germline V gene encodes CDR1 SGHTA and CDR2 FQGNSA. There are 15 residues in the CDR3. Unmatched junction bases numbered 10, after V lost 4 bases and J lost 6 bases.

This clonotype was counted at least ten times. This sequence joins TRBV6-1 and TRBJ2-1; D is unresolved. This CDR3 has 15 amino acids. The germline V gene has CDR1 MNHNS and CDR2 SASEGT. V lost 4 bases, J lost 6 bases, and 16 bases lay in between. The CDR3: CASSGGDTGSNEQFF. CDR3 DNA sequence: TGTGCCAGCAGTGGCGGAGACACTGGGTCCAATGAGCAGTTCTTC.

Note on this clonotype: A clone one base away is much larger, so this may be a read error. The J gene is TRBJ1-5, the V gene TRBV25-1; D ambiguous. Germline V gives CDR1 MGHDK, CDR2 SYGVNS. This CDR3 contains 18 residues. The CDR3 sequence: CAGSELSREDFSNQPQHF. DNA for the CDR3: TGTGCCGGCAGTGAACTAAGTAGGGAAGATTTTAGCAATCAGCCCCAGCATTTT.

V gene TRBV6-5 combines with J gene TRBJ1-3; D possibly corresponds to TRBD1 (6 bases). CDR1 MNHEY and CDR2 SVGAGI come from the germline V gene. Deletions cut 4 bases from V and 3 bases from J, with 13 bases between. The CDR3 is 15 amino acids. The CDR3 DNA sequence: TGTGCCAGCAGTTCATCTCAGGGGAGTGGAAACACCATATATTTT. Protein: CASSSSQGSGNTIYF.

J is TRBJ2-7 and V is TRBV5-5, with D possibly being TRBD2 (6 bases). Germline values: CDR1 SGHKS, CDR2 YYEKEE (reference sequence). The CDR3 has 15 residues. The ends were cut back, 4 bases at V and 0 bases at J, with 14 bases in the middle. Here the CDR3 reads CASSTSAGNSYEQYF. As DNA, the CDR3 is TGTGCCAGCAGCACCTCCGCGGGGAACTCCTACGAGCAGTACTTC.

This chain uses TRBV5-8 with TRBJ1-5; no reliable D call. CDR3 size: 12 residues. V lost 1 base, J lost 6 bases, and 5 bases lay in between. The germline CDR1 and CDR2 sequences are SGHTS and YDEGEE. The CDR3 sequence is CASSLLSQPQHF. In DNA, the CDR3 is TGTGCCAGCAGCTTGTTAAGTCAGCCCCAGCATTTT.

Only a few counts were recorded for this clonotype. This chain connects TRBV27 to TRBJ1-5, with a possible D match to TRBD1 (5 bases). Trimming cost V 2 bases and J 2 bases, with 13 bases left between them. CDR1 and CDR2 from the germline V gene are MNHEY and SMNVEV (reference sequence). The CDR3 is 16 amino acids. The CDR3 bases are TGTGCCAGCAGTTTAGGGACCCCCGGCCGCAATCAGCCCCAGCATTTT. Protein sequence: CASSLGTPGRNQPQHF.

This clonotype showed up many times. The chain couples TRBV24-1 to TRBJ2-7; the D is unclear. The CDR3 sequence is 12 residues long. V lost 4 bases, J lost 2 bases, and 5 bases lay in between. The germline CDR1 and CDR2 sequences are KGHDR and SFDVKD. The CDR3 loop reads CATSDSTYEQYF. The CDR3 bases are TGTGCCACCAGTGACAGTACCTACGAGCAGTACTTC.

The chain recombines TRBV30 with TRBJ2-2; D may be TRBD2 (6 bases). Trimming took off 4 bases at V and 5 bases at J, with 23 bases between the two ends. Germline V CDR1 and CDR2: GTSNPN, SVGIG (reference sequence). CDR3 length equals 17 residues. CDR3 amino acids: CAWIPRVGPAGTGELFF. The CDR3, as DNA: TGTGCCTGGATACCGCGTGTGGGGCCCGCGGGGACCGGGGAGCTGTTTTTT.

This clonotype was seen a few times. The chain recombines TRBV6-2 or TRBV6-3 with TRBJ1-5, with 7 bases matching TRBD1. With 0 bases clipped from V and 1 base from J, the junction kept 18 bases outside the gene matches. Germline V gene lookup returns CDR1 MNHEY and CDR2 SVGEGT. The CDR3 runs to 21 residues. CDR3 sequence: CASSYSARATGSEWSNQPQHF. The CDR3 coding sequence is TGTGCCAGCAGTTACTCAGCTCGAGCGACAGGGAGCGAGTGGAGCAATCAGCCCCAGCATTTT.

In this sample, this clonotype turned up a few times. This rearrangement joins TRBV5-6 to TRBJ2-1; 9 bases fit TRBD2. CDR1 and CDR2 (germline): SGHDT, YYEEEE. This CDR3 contains 18 residues. The trim removed 1 base at V and 4 bases at J, leaving 12 bases unmatched. The CDR3 loop reads CASSLWRASGVLYNEQFF. DNA for the CDR3: TGTGCCAGCAGCTTGTGGAGGGCTAGCGGGGTATTATACAATGAGCAGTTCTTC.

This clonotype was detected many times. V usage is TRBV30 and J usage is TRBJ2-1; D not resolved. Per germline, CDR1 GTSNPN and CDR2 SVGIG (reference sequence). The V end was cut by 7 bases, the J end by 8 bases, with 21 bases between. This CDR3 is 14 amino acids long. This chain's CDR3 is CASKKGYQWDEQFF. The DNA of the CDR3 is TGTGCCTCCAAAAAAGGGTACCAGTGGGATGAGCAGTTCTTC.

In this sample, this clonotype turned up many times. The chain carries TRBV5-8 and TRBJ2-7, with TRBD2 matching 13 bases. The CDR3 is made up of 14 amino acids. Per the germline V gene, CDR1 is SGHTS and CDR2 is YDEGEE. Trimming removed 4 bases from V and 6 bases from J; junction bases left unmatched: 4. This CDR3 is CASSRGTSGTEQYF. The CDR3 DNA reads as TGTGCCAGCAGCCGAGGGACTAGCGGGACCGAGCAGTACTTC.

This clonotype was seen many times. CDR3 DNA: TGTGCCAGCAGCTCAAGTGTAGGGACCTACGAGCAGTACTTC. It specifies CASSSSVGTYEQYF. V and J are TRBV11-2 and TRBJ2-7, with D unresolved. Germline V gene lookup returns CDR1 SGHAT and CDR2 FQNNGV. The CDR3 totals 14 residues. With 4 bases removed from V and 2 bases from J, the gap between germline ends came to 12 bases.

The chain combines TRBV9 with TRBJ2-7; D perhaps matches TRBD2 (5 bases). CDR3 size: 13 residues. V was pared by 3 bases and J by 6 bases, with 13 bases between. Per germline, CDR1 SGDLS and CDR2 YYNGEE. CDR3 in amino acids: CASSALRTSEQYF. The CDR3 bases are TGTGCCAGCAGCGCATTAAGGACTTCCGAGCAGTACTTC.

This clonotype was recorded a few times. The gene calls are TRBV2 and TRBJ2-2, with a weak D call TRBD2 (5 bases). CDR1 is SNHLY, CDR2 FYNNEI, per germline. Trimming cost V 2 bases and J 8 bases, with 9 bases left between them. CDR3 length: 13 amino acids. The CDR3 DNA reads TGTGCCAGCAGTGAACGGTCGGGGGGGGAGCTGTTTTTT. This encodes CASSERSGGELFF.

This clonotype has a count of ten or more. The chain combines TRBV11-2 with TRBJ2-5; 7 positions agree with TRBD2. Germline assignment: CDR1 SGHAT and CDR2 FQNNGV. V gave up 2 bases and J gave up 1 base; unmatched junction bases: 7. This CDR3 has 16 amino acids. The DNA for the CDR3 is TGTGCCAGCAGCTTATTAGTGGGCGGGGGCCAAGAGACCCAGTACTTC. Protein product: CASSLLVGGGQETQYF.

In the case of this clonotype: A much larger clone lies one base from this, so it may be a read error. The gene calls are TRBV2 and TRBJ2-7, with no clear D. With 6 bases removed from V and 5 bases from J, the gap between germline ends came to 17 bases. This CDR3 has 14 residues. Germline CDR1 and CDR2: SNHLY and FYNNEI. The CDR3 nucleotides are TGTGCCAGCAGGATGACGATTATTCTCAACGAGCAGTACTTC. It codes for CASRMTIILNEQYF. Together with reference TRBV2 and TRBJ2-7, the CDR3 gives the full variable domain: EPEVTQTPSHQVTQMGQEVILRCVPISNHLYFYWYRQILGQKVEFLVSFYNNEISEKSEIFDDQFSVERPDGSNFTLKIRSTKLEDSAMYFCASRMTIILNEQYFGPGTRLTVT.

The chain is built from TRBV11-2 and TRBJ1-6; tentative D call: TRBD1 (5 bases). V was shortened by 1 base and J by 8 bases, with 12 bases between the two germline ends. The length of the CDR3 is 15 residues. The germline gives CDR1 SGHAT, CDR2 FQNNGV. The CDR3 DNA follows: TGTGCCAGCAGCTTAGCAGGGAATGTAGATTCACCCCTCCACTTT. Protein product: CASSLAGNVDSPLHF.

This clonotype has more than one count but fewer than ten. The chain employs TRBV6-1 and TRBJ1-1; D remains ambiguous. Looked up from germline, CDR1 is MNHNS and CDR2 is SASEGT. Trimming shortened V by 7 bases and J by 0 bases, and 9 bases separated the two germline ends. There are 13 residues in the CDR3. The CDR3 spells CASNKVMNTEAFF. The CDR3 DNA sequence: TGTGCCAGCAATAAGGTTATGAACACTGAAGCTTTCTTT.

This clonotype was seen many times. The rearrangement uses TRBV5-1 and TRBJ1-2, with 8 bases identical to TRBD1. V lost 4 bases and J lost 4; bases outside the gene matches: 6. The germline V gene encodes CDR1 SGHRS and CDR2 YFSETQ. CDR3 length: 14 residues. The CDR3 nucleotides are TGCGCCAGCAGCGACAGGGGACCCTCCTATGGCTACACCTTC. Residues: CASSDRGPSYGYTF.

This clonotype was recorded many times. This chain connects TRBV6-4 to TRBJ1-1, with D possibly being TRBD1 (6 bases). The CDR3 has 16 residues. Trimming took off 2 bases at V and 3 bases at J, with 16 bases between the two ends. Germline CDR1 MRHNA, CDR2 SNTAGT. Written as DNA, the CDR3 is TGTGCCAGCAGTGACCGACAGGCGCCGGCGGACACTGAAGCTTTCTTT. It yields the protein CASSDRQAPADTEAFF.

This clonotype was seen more than once but under ten times. V and J are TRBV10-3 and TRBJ2-1; possible D gene TRBD2, 6 bases. CDR3 length equals 15 residues. Germline loops: CDR1 ENHRY, CDR2 SYGVKD. V was shortened by 4 bases and J by 2 bases, with 12 bases between the two germline ends. The CDR3 protein is CAISVAAGAYNEQFF. CDR3 DNA: TGTGCCATCAGTGTGGCAGCGGGCGCCTACAATGAGCAGTTCTTC.

The table lists this clonotype with many counts. The rearrangement joins TRBV6-1 to TRBJ2-1; 8 bases line up with TRBD1. The CDR3 has 16 amino acids. J gave up 3 bases and V 8 bases, and 12 bases lay outside the gene matches. Looked up from germline, CDR1 is MNHNS and CDR2 is SASEGT. The DNA for the CDR3 is TGTGCCAGCTGGACGGGAATTGGACAGGGCTACAATGAGCAGTTCTTC. It codes for CASWTGIGQGYNEQFF.

This clonotype has a handful of counts. The CDR3 region has the DNA TGTGCCTGGAGTCCCCAGGGACGGACTATGGGGTACACCTTC. Encoded protein: CAWSPQGRTMGYTF. J is TRBJ1-2 and V is TRBV30; D is possibly TRBD1 (5 bases). The germline gives CDR1 GTSNPN, CDR2 SVGIG (reference sequence). The CDR3 runs to 14 residues. The V end was cut by 2 bases, the J end by 11 bases, with 21 bases between.

The sample holds many counts of this clonotype. J is TRBJ2-1 and V is TRBV18, with 8 bases lining up with TRBD2. CDR1 and CDR2 from the germline V gene are KGHSH and LQKENI. The CDR3 is 16 residues long. V shed 4 bases, J shed 0 bases, and the junction held 5 bases outside the gene matches. The DNA for the CDR3 is TGTGCCAGCTCACTTAGAACTAGCGGCTCCTACAATGAGCAGTTCTTC. This gives the protein CASSLRTSGSYNEQFF. The variable domain in full, completed from reference TRBV18 and TRBJ2-1, reads NAGVMQNPRHLVRRRGQEARLRCSPMKGHSHVYWYRQLPEEGLKFMVYLQKENIIDESGMPKERFSAEFPKEGPSILRIQQVVRGDSAAYFCASSLRTSGSYNEQFFGPGTRLTVL.

V gene TRBV7-3 combines with J gene TRBJ2-1; the D gene is possibly TRBD1 (6 bases). CDR1 is SGHTA, CDR2 FQGTGA, per germline. Trimming stripped 5 bases from V and 10 bases from J, with 15 bases between. CDR3 length equals 13 residues. The CDR3 DNA reads as TGTGCCAGCAGCCGGGACACTCTTGGGGAGCAGTTCTTC. Protein sequence: CASSRDTLGEQFF.